The clone carrying this TCR beta chain showed up many times. Its antigen is still unknown. As to time point: healthy volunteer bleed at 6 weeks. Whole blood, unfractionated, served as the material for total RNA extraction. These data originate in a study of human T cells and chemical hapten exposure. Study context: Among samples, TCR yields varied mainly because of small differences in pooled library volume.

General study findings and limits: Sensitizing to DPC left TCRs with a frequency above 1 in 1000 unaltered.

Unique molecular identifiers were attached to individual cDNA molecules during library preparation. As originally analysed: Samples held a median of approximately 96,000 TCRs, range 23,224–690,600. TCRdb called the RACE reads again in MiXCR, with one record for every CDR3 protein. The V and J calls reflect TCRdb's pipeline rather than the authors' work. The sample consists of 30,000 to 40,000 distinct CDR3 sequences, around 5.5% of them appearing once. V lost 3 bases to trimming and J lost 6 bases; unmatched junction nucleotides: 5. This CDR3 comprises 15 residues. The source material was whole blood. This receptor was identified in a human donor in good health. Some clones in this sample may be carry-over from other donors' samples. The chain uses TRBV12-3 or TRBV12-4 and TRBJ2-2, with TRBD1 matching over 9 bases. DNA of the CDR3: TGTGCCAGCAGTTTTCGGACAGGGGTCCCCGGGGAGCTGTTTTTT. Translation: CASSFRTGVPGELFF.